The T cell receptor beta chain under discussion was sequenced for a study of blood T cell repertoires in COVID-19. Background on the study: T cells, B-cell-depleted T cells, or PBMCs supplied cDNA or gDNA.

Clones were sequenced by immunoSEQ multiplex PCR, and TCRdb holds only the in-frame ones, with some missing. The sample includes 200,000 to 300,000 clones, approximately 85% of them seen just once. The CDR3 covers 15 residues. Germline V gene data show CDR1 as MNHEY and CDR2 as SVGEGT. A note on this clone: The junction differs from germline at one of its ends, possibly a read error.

This receptor was obtained from an elderly man with acute or convalescent COVID-19. This chain connects TRBV6-2 or TRBV6-3 to TRBJ1-5, with 7 positions matching TRBD1. Sequenced input: peripheral blood. The CDR3 protein is CASRYSGTVNQPQHF. For the CDR3, the DNA is TGTGCCAGCAGATACTCCGGGACAGTCAATCAGCCCCAGCATTTT.